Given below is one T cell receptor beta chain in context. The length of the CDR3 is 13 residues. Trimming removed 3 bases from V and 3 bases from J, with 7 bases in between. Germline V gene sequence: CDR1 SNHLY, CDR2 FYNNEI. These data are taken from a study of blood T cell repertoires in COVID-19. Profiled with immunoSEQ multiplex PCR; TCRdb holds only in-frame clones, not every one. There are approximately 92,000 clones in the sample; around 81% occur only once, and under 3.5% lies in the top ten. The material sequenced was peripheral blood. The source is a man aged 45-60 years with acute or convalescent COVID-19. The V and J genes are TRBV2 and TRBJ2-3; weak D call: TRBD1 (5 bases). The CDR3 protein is CASSEQGTDTQYF. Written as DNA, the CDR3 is TGTGCCAGCAGTGAGCAGGGTACAGATACGCAGTATTTT.